The entry below gives a single TCR beta chain sequence along with its context. Its antigen is unidentified. The data were obtained in a study of siplizumab effects on memory and regulatory T cells. V shed 2 bases and J shed 5 bases, with 4 bases lying between them. From germline, CDR1 is WSHSY and CDR2 SAAADI. The CDR3 loop spans 11 amino acids. In each sample, approximately 90,000 TCR templates were assayed. Measured with immunoSEQ multiplex PCR; TCRdb has only the in-frame clones, and not every one. The table shows about 50,000 clones, with roughly 87% occurring only once. Findings of the study overall: Significantly reduced by siplizumab was the cumulative frequency of alloreactive sequences, namely those traceable to unstimulated CD4+ memory cells. Alloreactive clones mapping to unstimulated subsets formed only a minor fraction. Whether proliferating Tregs in siplizumab cultures suppress was not functionally confirmed.

The rearrangement uses TRBV10-2 and TRBJ2-7; D is ambiguous. Sequenced material: naive CD8+ T cells sorted from blood. The receptor's source is a human donor in good health. CDR3 sequence: CASSEVHEQYF. The DNA for the CDR3 is TGCGCCAGCAGTGAGGTTCACGAGCAGTACTTC.